This T cell receptor (beta chain) is drawn from a study of T cell repertoires in cytomegalovirus infection. The CDR3 contains 13 residues. Germline CDR1 and CDR2: LNHDA and SQIVND (reference sequence). V lost 3 bases, J lost 0 bases, and 6 bases lay in between. TCRdb redid the calling of the reads with MiXCR, one entry per CDR3 protein. The sample has some 43,000 distinct CDR3 sequences; 21% are singletons. This clonotype has only a few counts. What it binds is unknown. The chain is built from TRBV19 and TRBJ2-7; D unclear. This material consisted of CD8+ T cells from cultured PBMCs, taken from culture after CMV antigen stimulation. The origin of this receptor is a human donor in good health (CMV status not recorded). Some clones in this sample may be carry-over from other donors' samples. The DNA for the CDR3 is TGTGCCAGTAGTATTTGGGGCTCCTACGAGCAGTACTTC. Translating it yields CASSIWGSYEQYF.